The next 7 T cell receptor beta chains were all read from a single sample in a study of T cell repertoires in cytomegalovirus infection. One entry per CDR3 protein, called by TCRdb with MiXCR from the reads. Among 200,000 to 250,000 distinct CDR3 sequences listed, less than 50% were seen once. These receptors have no known antigen. The starting material was CD8+ T cells from cultured PBMCs, obtained from culture after CMV antigen stimulation. The receptors were sampled from a human donor in good health (CMV status not recorded). Some clones in this sample may be carry-over from other donors' samples.

V and J are TRBV14 and TRBJ2-3; D is possibly TRBD1 or TRBD2 (5 bases each). CDR3 length: 18 amino acids. Germline V gene lookup returns CDR1 SGHDN and CDR2 FVKESK. The germline V and J ends were trimmed by 0 bases and 0 bases, with 16 bases remaining between them. The chain's CDR3 is CASSQEGTGILSTDTQYF. As DNA, the CDR3 is TGTGCCAGCAGCCAAGAAGGGACGGGCATTCTTAGCACAGATACGCAGTATTTT.

There are a few counts of this clonotype. This chain connects TRBV4-1 to TRBJ2-3; 7 bases agree with TRBD2. The CDR3 sequence is 16 residues long. Per germline, CDR1 MGHRA and CDR2 YSYEKL. J gave up 0 bases and V 1 base, and 4 bases lay outside the gene matches. CDR3 amino acids: CASSQAREHSTDTQYF. The CDR3 DNA is TGCGCCAGCAGCCAAGCGCGGGAGCATAGCACAGATACGCAGTATTTT.

V and J are TRBV7-3 and TRBJ2-7; D remains ambiguous. Germline loops: CDR1 SGHTA, CDR2 FQGTGA. This CDR3 is 13 amino acids long. Trimming shortened V by 5 bases and J by 4 bases, and 12 bases separated the two germline ends. The chain's CDR3 is CASSTQDYYEQYF. The CDR3 DNA reads TGTGCCAGCAGCACCCAGGATTATTACGAGCAGTACTTC.

This chain joins TRBV6-2 or TRBV6-3 and TRBJ2-2, with 7 bases fitting TRBD2. This CDR3 has 18 amino acids. The trim removed 5 bases at V and 2 bases at J, leaving 14 bases unmatched. Germline V lookup: CDR1 MNHEY, CDR2 SVGEGT. CDR3 sequence reads: CASSPLHRERGNTGELFF. CDR3 nucleotides: TGTGCCAGCAGTCCCCTACACAGAGAGCGGGGAAACACCGGGGAGCTGTTTTTT.

Only a few counts were recorded for this clonotype. The V call is TRBV27, the J call TRBJ2-7, with 10 bases that match TRBD2. Losses at the gene ends were 6 bases for V and 2 bases for J; bases not matched to a gene: 7. Germline V gives CDR1 MNHEY, CDR2 SMNVEV (reference sequence). The CDR3 consists of 15 residues. As DNA, the CDR3 is TGTGCCAGCAGCTTCTCTAGCGGGAGTCCCTACGAGCAGTACTTC. Amino acid sequence: CASSFSSGSPYEQYF.

The genes are TRBV7-3 and TRBJ2-1, with D unclear. This CDR3 comprises 16 residues. The V end was cut by 5 bases, the J end by 1 base, with 15 bases between. Germline lookup yields CDR1 SGHTA and CDR2 FQGTGA. The CDR3 region has the DNA TGTGCCAGCAGCCCTTTCTATCGGATTTCCTACAATGAGCAGTTCTTC. Encoded protein: CASSPFYRISYNEQFF.

The chain couples TRBV7-8 to TRBJ2-1; D is uncertain. Germline CDR1 is SGHVS and CDR2 is FQNEAQ. Trimming pared 4 bases from V and 1 base from J, leaving 14 bases between. The CDR3 covers 16 residues. As DNA, the CDR3 is TGTGCCAGCAGCTCCCTCCCCCAGACATCCTACAATGAGCAGTTCTTC. Translated, it gives CASSSLPQTSYNEQFF.